Described below is a single T cell receptor (beta chain) sequence and its context. This entry belongs to a study of cytomegalovirus exposure and HLA in healthy donors. A multiplex PCR was run with 60 Vbeta primers and 13 Jbeta primers. Sequencing used immunoSEQ multiplex PCR; TCRdb keeps in-frame clones, though not all of them. This table holds approximately 170,000 clones. Germline V CDR1 and CDR2: SGHTA, FQGNSA. Losses at the gene ends were 3 bases for V and 10 bases for J; bases not matched to a gene: 8. The CDR3 spans 15 residues. The receptor comes from a woman aged 18 to 35 in good health and CMV-seropositive. Sequenced material: PBMCs. The J gene is TRBJ2-1, the V gene TRBV7-2; 11 bases align to TRBD2. CDR3 in amino acids: CASSFLGTSGREQFF. CDR3 bases: TGTGCCAGCAGCTTTTTAGGGACTAGCGGACGGGAGCAGTTCTTC.